These 26 T cell receptor beta chains came from one sample sequenced in a study of T cells after yellow fever vaccination. TCRdb independently ran MiXCR on the 5' RACE reads; one entry per CDR3 protein. The sample holds roughly 500,000 distinct CDR3 sequences, less than 20% seen once. The sample was PBMCs, taken 15 days after the yellow fever booster vaccination. The receptors come from a man under 40 who received the YFV17D yellow fever vaccine.

The CDR3 sequence: CASSFPSGTSDTQYF. CDR3 nucleotide sequence: TGTGCCAGCAGTTTTCCTAGCGGGACATCAGATACGCAGTATTTT. The chain combines TRBV28 with TRBJ2-3, with 9 bases matching TRBD2. The ends lost 3 bases at V and 4 bases at J; junction bases unmatched: 5. The CDR3 is 15 residues long. Germline V lookup: CDR1 MDHEN, CDR2 SYDVKM.

This clonotype was detected a few times. The J gene is TRBJ1-1, the V gene TRBV6-2 or TRBV6-3; possibly TRBD1 for D (5 bases). Germline V gene data show CDR1 as MNHEY and CDR2 as SVGEGT. Trimming removed 2 bases from V and 8 bases from J, with 6 bases in between. This CDR3 has 11 residues. The CDR3 DNA follows: TGTGCCAGCAGTTACCCAGGGGAAGCTTTCTTT. Protein product: CASSYPGEAFF.

The rearrangement joins TRBV28 to TRBJ2-3, with TRBD2 matching over 7 bases. Trimming cost V 5 bases and J 0 bases; bases outside gene matches: 20. CDR3 length: 20 residues. CDR1 is MDHEN, CDR2 SYDVKM, per germline. CDR3 DNA: TGTGCCAGCAGTCTCCTCGCTTTTAGCGGGCATGCAACTAGCACAGATACGCAGTATTTT. Translation: CASSLLAFSGHATSTDTQYF.

This clonotype was detected a few times. The V and J genes are TRBV15 and TRBJ2-3; perhaps D is TRBD1 or TRBD2 (6 bases each). CDR3 length: 15 residues. Trimming left V 5 bases short and J 4 bases short, with 16 bases between. Germline V gives CDR1 LNHNV, CDR2 YYDKDF (reference sequence). CDR3 amino acids: CATSVGTGAADTQYF. CDR3 DNA sequence: TGTGCCACCAGCGTCGGGACGGGGGCTGCAGATACGCAGTATTTT.

This clonotype was picked up a small number of times. The genes are TRBV29-1 and TRBJ2-1; 11 bases map to TRBD1. V shed 3 bases and J 6 bases; nucleotides not matched to a gene: 4. CDR1 is SQVTM and CDR2 is ANQGSEA in the germline V gene. The CDR3 sequence is 14 residues long. The CDR3 sequence is CSVDPGTGGNEQFF. CDR3 nucleotide sequence: TGCAGCGTTGACCCCGGGACAGGGGGCAATGAGCAGTTCTTC.

The chain carries TRBV4-2 and TRBJ2-1; D is possibly TRBD2 (6 bases). Trimming left V 4 bases short and J 9 bases short, with 16 bases between. This CDR3 is 14 amino acids long. Germline V gene sequence: CDR1 LGHNA, CDR2 YNFKEQ. The CDR3 here is CASSLGTRAGEQFF. The CDR3 DNA is TGTGCCAGCAGCCTCGGGACTCGGGCGGGTGAGCAGTTCTTC.

The CDR3 DNA reads as TGTGCCAGAGTAGGGGGGAGAACGGTGGGTGAGCAGTTCTTC. Translation: CARVGGRTVGEQFF. The rearrangement uses TRBV12-3 or TRBV12-4 and TRBJ2-1, with D perhaps assigned TRBD1 or TRBD2 (6 bases each). CDR3 length equals 14 residues. With 9 bases removed from V and 9 bases from J, the gap between germline ends came to 21 bases.

CDR3 nucleotide sequence: TGCGCCAGCAGCTTCAGACTACAGGGCTACGAGCAGTACTTC. This gives the protein CASSFRLQGYEQYF. J is TRBJ2-7 and V is TRBV5-1; possible D gene TRBD1, 6 bases. The germline V gene encodes CDR1 SGHRS and CDR2 YFSETQ. There are 14 residues in the CDR3. Trimming took 2 bases from V and 3 from J, leaving 12 bases between them. Based on the CDR3 plus reference TRBV5-1 and TRBJ2-7, the full variable domain is KAGVTQTPRYLIKTRGQQVTLSCSPISGHRSVSWYQQTPGQGLQFLFEYFSETQRNKGNFPGRFSGRQFSNSRSEMNVSTLELGDSALYLCASSFRLQGYEQYFGPGTRLTVT.

The J gene is TRBJ2-3, the V gene TRBV4-3; D remains ambiguous. The CDR3 extends over 15 amino acids. CDR1 is LGHNA, CDR2 YSLEER, per germline. V gave up 4 bases and J gave up 1 base, with 12 bases separating them. The CDR3 bases are TGCGCCAGCAGCCCCCTTCGGTGGGGCACAGATACGCAGTATTTT. Protein product: CASSPLRWGTDTQYF.

There are a few counts of this clonotype. The V call is TRBV15, the J call TRBJ2-2; D call uncertain. V shed 1 base and J shed 2 bases, with 14 bases lying between them. The germline CDR1 and CDR2 sequences are LNHNV and YYDKDF (reference sequence). CDR3 length: 17 residues. The CDR3 reads CATSRVPVSFNTGELFF. The DNA for the CDR3 is TGTGCCACCAGCAGAGTTCCCGTCTCATTCAACACCGGGGAGCTGTTTTTT.

This clonotype was observed a few times. The chain joins TRBV24-1 to TRBJ1-2; D remains ambiguous. Trimming removed 3 bases at V and 0 bases at J, with 10 bases between. The CDR3 is 15 residues long. The germline gives CDR1 KGHDR, CDR2 SFDVKD. For the CDR3, the DNA is TGTGCCACCAGTGATCCGCATGGGGCTAACTATGGCTACACCTTC. Its translation: CATSDPHGANYGYTF.

This clonotype turned up a few times. The rearrangement links TRBV29-1 to TRBJ2-6; no definite D call. The CDR3 spans 12 residues. Per the germline V gene, CDR1 is SQVTM and CDR2 is ANQGSEA. V lost 6 bases and J lost 4, with 7 bases in between. The CDR3 loop is CSVGGGANVLTF. The CDR3 DNA is TGCAGCGTCGGTGGGGGGGCCAACGTCCTGACTTTC.

Details on this clonotype: At one end the junction does not follow the germline gene, possibly because of a read error. CDR3: CASSLVYDHPQHF. Written as DNA, the CDR3 is TGTGCCAGCAGCTTAGTCTATGATCACCCCCAGCATTTT. The V call is TRBV7-2, the J call TRBJ1-5; D is undetermined. From germline, CDR1 is SGHTA and CDR2 FQGNSA. This CDR3 has 13 amino acids.

This chain connects TRBV20-1 to TRBJ1-1, with D perhaps TRBD1 (6 bases). This CDR3 has 13 residues. V dropped 5 bases and J dropped 2 bases, with 12 bases sitting between them. Germline V gene data show CDR1 as DFQATT and CDR2 as SNEGSKA (reference sequence). The CDR3 DNA is TGCAGTGCTGTCAGGGGAAGCAACACTGAAGCTTTCTTT. This codes for CSAVRGSNTEAFF.

This clonotype was detected only a few times. The chain combines TRBV24-1 with TRBJ2-1, with D perhaps TRBD1 or TRBD2 (5 bases each). Trimming took off 8 bases at V and 5 bases at J, with 9 bases between the two ends. The CDR3 consists of 12 residues. Looked up from germline, CDR1 is KGHDR and CDR2 is SFDVKD. The CDR3 loop is CATTGDHNEQFF. CDR3 nucleotides: TGTGCCACCACTGGGGACCACAATGAGCAGTTCTTC.

The chain combines TRBV9 with TRBJ2-1; D is perhaps TRBD1 or TRBD2 (6 bases each). This CDR3 is built from 15 residues. Germline loops: CDR1 SGDLS, CDR2 YYNGEE. The V and J ends lost 0 bases and 6 bases respectively, with 13 bases between them. DNA of the CDR3: TGTGCCAGCAGCGTAGTAGGGGGGACTCTCAATGAGCAGTTCTTC. Amino acids: CASSVVGGTLNEQFF.

The gene calls are TRBV9 and TRBJ2-5; a weak D match, TRBD1 (6 bases). In germline, CDR1 is SGDLS, CDR2 YYNGEE. This CDR3 contains 15 residues. Trimming removed 4 bases from V and 3 bases from J, with 16 bases in between. In DNA form, the CDR3 reads TGTGCCAGCAGCCCAGGGGAATGGCGGGAAGAGACCCAGTACTTC. Its protein is CASSPGEWREETQYF.

The gene calls are TRBV20-1 and TRBJ2-4; TRBD1 might be the D (5 bases). Between the trimmed V and J ends, which lost 6 bases and 0 bases, there was a span of 18 bases. Germline CDR1 and CDR2: DFQATT and SNEGSKA (reference sequence). This CDR3 has 16 residues. CDR3 loop: CSAPPSPRVAKNIQYF. CDR3 nucleotides: TGCAGTGCCCCACCATCCCCCAGGGTAGCCAAAAACATTCAGTACTTC.

This sequence joins TRBV7-6 and TRBJ1-1, with TRBD1 as a possible D gene (5 bases). The CDR3 is 14 residues long. CDR1 is SGHVS, CDR2 FNYEAQ, per germline. V lost 6 bases and J lost 5, with 16 bases in between. Here the CDR3 reads CASSKGTRGTEAFF. CDR3 DNA sequence: TGTGCCAGCAGTAAAGGGACCCGAGGAACTGAAGCTTTCTTT.

The gene calls are TRBV7-9 and TRBJ1-4; D remains ambiguous. This CDR3 is built from 15 residues. Per the germline V gene, CDR1 is SEHNR and CDR2 is FQNEAQ (reference sequence). V dropped 5 bases and J dropped 8 bases, with 18 bases sitting between them. CDR3: CASSLPLDLGEKLFF. The DNA of the CDR3 is TGTGCCAGCAGCCTCCCTTTGGATTTGGGCGAAAAACTGTTTTTT.

V usage is TRBV20-1 and J usage is TRBJ2-7, with no clear D. Trimming removed 0 bases at V and 4 bases at J, with 7 bases between. The CDR3 covers 12 residues. Germline-derived CDR1 and CDR2 are DFQATT and SNEGSKA (reference sequence). CDR3 sequence: CSARDEQYEQYF. Here the CDR3 DNA reads TGCAGTGCTAGAGACGAGCAATACGAGCAGTACTTC.

CDR3 DNA sequence: TGCAGTGCTAGAGATCGATATGGAGGGAGGTCCGAGCAGTACTTC. Translating gives CSARDRYGGRSEQYF. This chain uses TRBV20-1 with TRBJ2-7; possible D gene TRBD2, 6 bases. Trimming shortened V by 0 bases and J by 6 bases, and 18 bases separated the two germline ends. Germline CDR1 reads DFQATT; CDR2 reads SNEGSKA (reference sequence). This CDR3 spans 15 amino acids.

This clonotype appeared a few times. This chain uses TRBV5-6 with TRBJ2-5; D might be TRBD1 or TRBD2, each matching 6 bases. Germline assignment: CDR1 SGHDT and CDR2 YYEEEE. V was pared by 0 bases and J by 4 bases, with 10 bases between. CDR3 size: 14 residues. CDR3 amino acids: CASSLGWGAETQYF. CDR3 nucleotide sequence: TGTGCCAGCAGCTTGGGGTGGGGGGCAGAGACCCAGTACTTC.

The chain recombines TRBV20-1 with TRBJ1-1, with D perhaps matching TRBD1 (5 bases). CDR3 length equals 13 residues. V lost 7 bases and J 1 base, leaving 13 bases between the germline ends. Per germline, CDR1 DFQATT and CDR2 SNEGSKA (reference sequence). CDR3 coding DNA: TGCAGTGAATTTGGGACGGCGAACACTGAAGCTTTCTTT. It is translated as CSEFGTANTEAFF.

The chain carries TRBV12-3 or TRBV12-4 and TRBJ2-7; D call uncertain. The CDR3 spans 15 residues. Between the trimmed V and J ends, which lost 5 bases and 2 bases, there was a span of 16 bases. CDR3 in amino acids: CASSAEVYRAYEQYF. For the CDR3, the DNA is TGTGCCAGCAGTGCCGAAGTCTACCGGGCCTACGAGCAGTACTTC.

This chain connects TRBV15 to TRBJ2-7; 9 bases are shared with TRBD1. This CDR3 has 15 amino acids. The germline V gene has CDR1 LNHNV and CDR2 YYDKDF (reference sequence). The ends lost 3 bases at V and 3 bases at J; junction bases unmatched: 6. The CDR3 bases are TGTGCCACCAGCAGTGCCCGGGACAGGGTCTACGAGCAGTACTTC. Its translation: CATSSARDRVYEQYF.